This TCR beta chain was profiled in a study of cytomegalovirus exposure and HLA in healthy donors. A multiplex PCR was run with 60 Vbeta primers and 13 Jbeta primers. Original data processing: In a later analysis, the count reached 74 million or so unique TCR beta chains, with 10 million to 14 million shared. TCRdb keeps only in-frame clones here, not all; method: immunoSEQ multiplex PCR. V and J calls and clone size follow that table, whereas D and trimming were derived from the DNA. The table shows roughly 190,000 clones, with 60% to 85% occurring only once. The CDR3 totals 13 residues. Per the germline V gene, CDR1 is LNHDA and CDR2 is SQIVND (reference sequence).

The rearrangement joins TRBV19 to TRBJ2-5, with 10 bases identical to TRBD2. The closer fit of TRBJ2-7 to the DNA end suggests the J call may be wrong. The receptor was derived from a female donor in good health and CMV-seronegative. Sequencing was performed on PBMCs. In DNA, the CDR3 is TGTGCCAGTGGTAGCGGGAGGACCTACGAGCAGTACTTC. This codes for CASGSGRTYEQYF.